Detailed here is one T cell receptor beta chain. This sample stems from a study of cytomegalovirus exposure and HLA in healthy donors. From germline, CDR1 is SGHVS and CDR2 FQNEAQ. The CDR3 totals 18 residues. V was clipped by 4 bases and J by 8 bases; unmatched bases: 14. PCR employed 60 Vbeta and 13 Jbeta primers. Profiling relied on immunoSEQ multiplex PCR, and the TCRdb table lists in-frame clones only, not all of them. This table has around 200,000 clones, over 70% appearing once. The TCR comes from a man in his fifties or sixties in good health and CMV-seronegative. The chain couples TRBV7-8 to TRBJ2-1; TRBD2 agrees at 13 bases. What was sequenced was PBMCs. The CDR3 coding sequence is TGTGCCAGCAGCTCGCGGGGTCCCGGACTAGCGGGGGCGGATGAGCAGTTCTTC. It codes for CASSSRGPGLAGADEQFF.